Each of the 9 T cell receptor beta chains below was sequenced from the same sample in a study of blood T cells in healthy people across ages. With a J-beta primer mix and a sample-barcoded 5' primer, a second PCR ran about 6 to 11 cycles. MiXCR, run by TCRdb on the 5' RACE reads, gives a single entry per CDR3 protein. The sample contains 780,000 or so distinct CDR3 sequences, more than 50% of which appear only once. The source material was blood. Source of these receptors: a man aged 35 to 55 in good health.

V usage is TRBV6-5 and J usage is TRBJ2-1, with D possibly called TRBD1 or TRBD2 (5 bases each). The CDR3 contains 14 residues. Germline assignment: CDR1 MNHEY and CDR2 SVGAGI. Trimming left V 5 bases short and J 12 bases short, with 20 bases between. The CDR3 region is CASSEVKHGAGQFF. The CDR3 DNA sequence: TGTGCCAGCAGTGAAGTTAAACACGGGGCTGGGCAGTTCTTC.

This clonotype was observed a few times. V gene TRBV7-2 combines with J gene TRBJ1-5; TRBD1 matches at 8 bases. V shed 6 bases, J shed 2 bases, and the junction held 6 bases outside the gene matches. CDR3 length equals 15 residues. Germline CDR1 reads SGHTA; CDR2 reads FQGNSA. In nucleotides, the CDR3 is TGTGCCAGCAGTCTGACAGGGGTGGGCAATCAGCCCCAGCATTTT. Amino acids: CASSLTGVGNQPQHF.

The J gene is TRBJ2-3, the V gene TRBV9; TRBD2 aligns across 7 bases. CDR3 size: 17 residues. In germline, CDR1 is SGDLS, CDR2 YYNGEE. V lost 3 bases and J lost 2; bases outside the gene matches: 12. CDR3 bases: TGTGCCAGCAGCGCACTCGGGGGGACCCAACCCACAGATACGCAGTATTTT. Residues: CASSALGGTQPTDTQYF.

The rearrangement joins TRBV6-5 to TRBJ2-7; the match to TRBD1 covers 11 bases. Unmatched junction bases numbered 4, after V lost 2 bases and J lost 4 bases. From germline, CDR1 is MNHEY and CDR2 SVGAGI. CDR3 length equals 15 residues. The CDR3 spells CASSYGGQGAYEQYF. CDR3 coding DNA: TGTGCCAGCAGTTACGGTGGACAGGGGGCATACGAGCAGTACTTC.

This clonotype was picked up a small number of times. The chain is built from TRBV29-1 and TRBJ2-1; 9 bases match TRBD1. CDR3 length: 14 residues. The V segment lost 3 bases and the J segment 7 bases; nucleotides outside the gene matches: 7. The germline V gene encodes CDR1 SQVTM and CDR2 ANQGSEA. In DNA form, the CDR3 reads TGCAGCGTTGATGTGGACAGGGGCAGAAATGAGCAGTTCTTC. As protein: CSVDVDRGRNEQFF.

Only a few counts were recorded for this clonotype. V and J are TRBV29-1 and TRBJ2-7, with 8 bases that match TRBD2. The V gene's germline CDR1 is SQVTM and CDR2 ANQGSEA. V was pared by 8 bases and J by 0 bases, with 6 bases of the junction left unmatched. This CDR3 comprises 13 residues. In nucleotides, the CDR3 is TGCAGCTCCATAGCGGGGTCCTCCTACGAGCAGTACTTC. As protein: CSSIAGSSYEQYF.

This clonotype was observed a handful of times. J is TRBJ1-1 and V is TRBV7-3; D call uncertain. The germline V and J ends were trimmed by 4 bases and 0 bases, with 6 bases remaining between them. The germline CDR1 and CDR2 sequences are SGHTA and FQGTGA. This CDR3 is 13 amino acids long. DNA of the CDR3: TGTGCCAGCAGCTCCCTTCTGAACACTGAAGCTTTCTTT. Its protein product is CASSSLLNTEAFF.

This rearrangement joins TRBV11-2 to TRBJ2-3; D unclear. From germline, CDR1 is SGHAT and CDR2 FQNNGV. V shed 3 bases and J shed 12 bases, with 19 bases lying between them. This CDR3 has 14 amino acids. Here the CDR3 DNA reads TGTGCCAGCAGCTTCCTTTCTACGTACGAACCACAGTATTTT. This codes for CASSFLSTYEPQYF.

This clonotype came up a few times. This chain connects TRBV25-1 to TRBJ2-7; 7 nucleotides align to TRBD2. The germline V gene has CDR1 MGHDK and CDR2 SYGVNS. Germline trimming cut 4 bases from V and 1 base from J; bases unmatched to any gene: 7. This CDR3 has 15 residues. CDR3 sequence reads: CASSATSMGSYEQYF. Here the CDR3 DNA reads TGTGCCAGCAGTGCGACTAGCATGGGATCCTACGAGCAGTACTTC.